The clone carrying this TCR beta chain was found once. CDR1 and CDR2 (germline): MDHEN, SYDVKM. With V trimmed by 7 bases and J by 5 bases, 7 bases remained unmatched. This CDR3 is built from 13 residues. Enrollees, roughly 18 to 95 years old, lived in roughly 24 US areas. The record originates from a study of blood T cell repertoires in COVID-19. Authors' data handling: Reference gene primers were amplified, and this amplification served to estimate nucleated cell counts. The method was immunoSEQ multiplex PCR; TCRdb's version includes in-frame clones alone and lacks a portion of them. The V and J calls and the clone size are those of that table, but D and trimming were determined from the DNA. Of around 340,000 clones listed, more than 70% were seen once; the top ten hold just over 1%.

This receptor was obtained from a young woman who had been exposed to COVID-19. The rearrangement joins TRBV28 to TRBJ2-7, with 8 bases that match TRBD1. The sequenced sample was PBMCs or T cells enriched from blood (not recorded which). The CDR3 DNA follows: TGTGCCAGCATTGGGACAGGTAGGAACGAGCAGTACTTC. This encodes CASIGTGRNEQYF. The full variable domain, completed using reference TRBV28 and TRBJ2-7, is DVKVTQSSRYLVKRTGEKVFLECVQDMDHENMFWYRQDPGLGLRLIYFSYDVKMKEKGDIPEGYSVSREKKERFSLILESASTNQTSMYLCASIGTGRNEQYFGPGTRLTVT.